This T cell receptor beta chain was profiled in a study of long-term antiretroviral therapy in people with HIV. General study results and limits: The ART regimens used between about 2004 and 2018 may be less effective than current ones. Repertoires looked antigen-experienced, with only a slight naive shift after ART.

Run at survey level, the immunoSEQ assay was version v3.0. Measured with immunoSEQ multiplex PCR; TCRdb has only the in-frame clones, and not every one. The sample has under 45,000 clones, approximately 80% seen once; the top ten hold approximately 6.3%. At minimum, one pre-ART and two post-ART PBMC samples were obtained from each donor. With respect to this clone: Its antigen remains unknown.

V lost 4 bases and J 0 bases, leaving 16 bases between the germline ends. CDR1 is MNHEY, CDR2 SMNVEV, per germline (reference sequence). The CDR3 totals 16 residues. The clonotype comes from a man aged 25 to 40 with HIV. V and J are TRBV27 and TRBJ2-7; TRBD1 or TRBD2 may be the D gene (6 bases each). Sequencing was performed on unsorted PBMCs, taken 3.4 years after starting antiretroviral therapy. The CDR3 spells CASSSPRGSGSYEQYF. DNA of the CDR3: TGTGCCAGCAGTTCCCCCAGGGGTAGCGGCTCCTACGAGCAGTACTTC.